The sequence of this TCR beta chain was determined in a study of cytotoxic CD8 clonotypes in ibrutinib-treated CLL. Study background: Timing of response sample collection was a median approximately twelve months after treatment start, with a range of 6 to 36.

V was shortened by 8 bases and J by 6 bases, with 6 bases between the two germline ends. Germline V CDR1 and CDR2: SGHNT, YENEEA. CDR3 length: 10 residues. This clone was counted many times. Its antigen is unknown. Other nucleotide sequences from this sample produce the same CDR3. TCRdb keeps only in-frame clones here, not all; method: immunoSEQ multiplex PCR. The sample includes approximately 100,000 clones, roughly 57% of them seen just once. Findings of the study overall: Age-matched healthy donor levels were exceeded by baseline clonality, which tracked circulating CD8+ T-cell counts.

The sequenced sample was PBMCs, obtained after 24 months of ibrutinib treatment. The TCR was taken from a human donor with chronic lymphocytic leukemia. V usage is TRBV11-3 and J usage is TRBJ2-3; D may be TRBD2 (5 bases). The CDR3 bases are TGTGCCAGCGCGGGTGATACGCAGTATTTT. Amino acids: CASAGDTQYF.